These T cell receptor beta chains were read from a single sample in a study of T cell responses to AZD1222 COVID-19 vaccine. Libraries were prepared by immunoSEQ multiplex PCR; TCRdb keeps only in-frame clonotypes and omits some of them. The sample consists of some 130,000 clones, 88% of them appearing once. Here the sequenced sample was peripheral blood, taken on day 0 of MenACWY control vaccination. All receptors come from an adult in good health. CDR3s include the opening cysteine and the closing phenylalanine or tryptophan. A D gene is named only where the DNA matches it firmly. Clone size is shown for a subset of rows, as once, few, many or a class of expanded clone.

clone_size: NA; j_call: TRBJ2-1; d_call: NA; v_call: TRBV18; cdr3_aa: CASSPRLVSYNEQFF; cdr3_nt: TGTGCCAGCTCACCTAGGCTAGTCTCCTACAATGAGCAGTTCTTC
clone_size: NA; j_call: TRBJ2-6; d_call: NA; v_call: TRBV9; cdr3_aa: CASSVGSGANVLTF; cdr3_nt: TGTGCCAGCAGCGTAGGCTCTGGGGCCAACGTCCTGACTTTC
clone_size: NA; j_call: TRBJ1-1; d_call: NA; v_call: TRBV18; cdr3_aa: CASSPVARNTEAFF; cdr3_nt: TGTGCCAGCTCACCGGTTGCTCGAAACACTGAAGCTTTCTTT
clone_size: once; j_call: TRBJ2-1; d_call: NA; v_call: TRBV9; cdr3_aa: CASSVDSYSYNEQFF; cdr3_nt: TGTGCCAGCAGCGTAGACAGCTACTCCTACAATGAGCAGTTCTTC
clone_size: NA; j_call: TRBJ1-2; d_call: NA; v_call: TRBV7-3; cdr3_aa: CASSLTPGENYGYTF; cdr3_nt: TGTGCCAGCAGCTTAACTCCGGGTGAAAACTATGGCTACACCTTC
clone_size: NA; j_call: TRBJ2-5; d_call: NA; v_call: TRBV21-1; cdr3_aa: CASSKGGRDLPQETQYF; cdr3_nt: TGTGCCAGCAGCAAGGGGGGAAGGGACCTACCTCAAGAGACCCAGTACTTC
clone_size: NA; j_call: TRBJ2-7; d_call: NA; v_call: TRBV11-2; cdr3_aa: CASSLVSNEQYF; cdr3_nt: TGTGCCAGCAGCTTAGTAAGCAACGAGCAGTACTTC
clone_size: NA; j_call: TRBJ1-1; d_call: NA; v_call: TRBV5-4; cdr3_aa: CASSPLGTEAFF; cdr3_nt: TGTGCCAGCAGCCCCTTGGGGACTGAAGCTTTCTTT
clone_size: NA; j_call: TRBJ1-1; d_call: TRBD1; v_call: TRBV5-1; cdr3_aa: CASSATGGTNTEAFF; cdr3_nt: TGCGCCAGCAGCGCGACAGGGGGCACGAACACTGAAGCTTTCTTT
clone_size: NA; j_call: TRBJ1-5; d_call: NA; v_call: TRBV20-1; cdr3_aa: CSASDQGNQPQHF; cdr3_nt: TGCAGTGCTAGTGATCAAGGCAATCAGCCCCAGCATTTT
clone_size: many; j_call: TRBJ1-5; d_call: TRBD1; v_call: TRBV28; cdr3_aa: CASSLSQGVVQPQHF; cdr3_nt: TGTGCCAGCAGTCTAAGTCAGGGGGTAGTTCAGCCCCAGCATTTT
clone_size: few; j_call: TRBJ2-7; d_call: NA; v_call: TRBV6-5; cdr3_aa: CASGRGRGSYEQYF; cdr3_nt: TGTGCCAGCGGTCGCGGACGCGGCTCCTACGAGCAGTACTTC
clone_size: few; j_call: TRBJ1-6; d_call: NA; v_call: TRBV2; cdr3_aa: CASSGEGDSPLHF; cdr3_nt: TGTGCCAGCAGTGGGGAGGGGGATTCACCCCTCCACTTT
clone_size: NA; j_call: TRBJ2-1; d_call: NA; v_call: TRBV6-4; cdr3_aa: CASSDSAGPNNEQFF; cdr3_nt: TGTGCCAGCAGTGACTCGGCGGGACCAAACAATGAGCAGTTCTTC
clone_size: NA; j_call: TRBJ2-5; d_call: TRBD1; v_call: TRBV6-6; cdr3_aa: CASRQGNGETQYF; cdr3_nt: TGTGCCAGCAGACAGGGGAATGGTGAGACCCAGTACTTC
clone_size: NA; j_call: TRBJ1-6; d_call: NA; v_call: TRBV12-3/TRBV12-4; cdr3_aa: CASSFRDLPLHF; cdr3_nt: TGTGCCAGCAGTTTTCGGGATTTGCCCCTCCACTTT
clone_size: NA; j_call: TRBJ1-2; d_call: TRBD1; v_call: TRBV28; cdr3_aa: CASSLGGTANYGYTF; cdr3_nt: TGTGCCAGCAGTTTGGGTGGGACAGCTAACTATGGCTACACCTTC
clone_size: once; j_call: TRBJ2-1; d_call: TRBD2; v_call: TRBV24-1; cdr3_aa: CATSVTSGGSYNEQFF; cdr3_nt: TGTGCCACCAGTGTTACTAGCGGGGGCTCCTACAATGAGCAGTTCTTC
clone_size: NA; j_call: TRBJ2-4; d_call: NA; v_call: TRBV19; cdr3_aa: CASSYSGPKNIQYF; cdr3_nt: TGTGCCAGTAGTTATAGCGGACCCAAAAACATTCAGTACTTC
clone_size: NA; j_call: TRBJ1-1; d_call: TRBD1; v_call: TRBV18; cdr3_aa: CASSPPKGGFQGRQAFF; cdr3_nt: TGTGCCAGCTCACCACCGAAAGGGGGCTTCCAAGGCCGTCAAGCTTTCTTT
clone_size: NA; j_call: TRBJ1-5; d_call: NA; v_call: TRBV28; cdr3_aa: CASGGRNQPQHF; cdr3_nt: TGTGCCAGCGGGGGTCGCAATCAGCCCCAGCATTTT
clone_size: NA; j_call: TRBJ2-3; d_call: NA; v_call: TRBV7-9; cdr3_aa: CASSLPVGGTQYF; cdr3_nt: TGTGCCAGCAGCTTGCCGGTAGGGGGTACGCAGTATTTT
clone_size: NA; j_call: TRBJ2-1; d_call: NA; v_call: TRBV30; cdr3_aa: CAWSTGTAHGNEQFF; cdr3_nt: TGTGCCTGGAGTACCGGGACCGCCCATGGCAATGAGCAGTTCTTC
clone_size: NA; j_call: TRBJ1-5; d_call: NA; v_call: TRBV5-1; cdr3_aa: CASSSGDVDQPQHF; cdr3_nt: TGCGCCAGCAGCTCGGGGGACGTAGATCAGCCCCAGCATTTT
clone_size: NA; j_call: TRBJ1-6; d_call: NA; v_call: TRBV2; cdr3_aa: CASRGPGTDNSPLHF; cdr3_nt: TGTGCCAGCAGGGGACCCGGGACCGATAATTCACCCCTCCACTTT
clone_size: NA; j_call: TRBJ2-5; d_call: NA; v_call: TRBV3-1/TRBV3-2; cdr3_aa: CASSQSGVIQETQYF; cdr3_nt: TGTGCCAGCAGCCAATCTGGGGTGATACAAGAGACCCAGTACTTC
clone_size: once; j_call: TRBJ2-3; d_call: NA; v_call: TRBV19; cdr3_aa: CASGWGGLTDTQYF; cdr3_nt: TGTGCCAGTGGGTGGGGCGGACTCACAGATACGCAGTATTTT
clone_size: NA; j_call: TRBJ1-1; d_call: NA; v_call: TRBV28; cdr3_aa: CATLNTEAFF; cdr3_nt: TGTGCCACATTAAACACTGAAGCTTTCTTT
clone_size: NA; j_call: TRBJ1-3; d_call: NA; v_call: TRBV9; cdr3_aa: CASSAPGTGNTIYF; cdr3_nt: TGTGCCAGCAGCGCCCCCGGGACTGGAAACACCATATATTTT
clone_size: NA; j_call: TRBJ1-5; d_call: NA; v_call: TRBV28; cdr3_aa: CASSLLRVNQPQHF; cdr3_nt: TGTGCCAGCAGTTTATTGCGGGTCAATCAGCCCCAGCATTTT
clone_size: NA; j_call: TRBJ2-7; d_call: NA; v_call: TRBV28; cdr3_aa: CASSLTDGEQYF; cdr3_nt: TGTGCCAGCAGTTTGACGGACGGCGAGCAGTACTTC
clone_size: NA; j_call: TRBJ2-3; d_call: TRBD2; v_call: TRBV5-4; cdr3_aa: CASSRAGGQDTQYF; cdr3_nt: TGTGCCAGCAGTCGGGCGGGAGGGCAAGATACGCAGTATTTT
clone_size: NA; j_call: TRBJ2-3; d_call: NA; v_call: TRBV20-1; cdr3_aa: CSASTGTDTQYF; cdr3_nt: TGCAGTGCTAGTACAGGCACAGATACGCAGTATTTT
clone_size: NA; j_call: TRBJ2-7; d_call: TRBD1; v_call: TRBV3-1/TRBV3-2; cdr3_aa: CASRKSGTGSSYEQYF; cdr3_nt: TGTGCCAGCAGAAAGTCCGGGACAGGGAGTTCCTACGAGCAGTACTTC
clone_size: NA; j_call: TRBJ2-1; d_call: TRBD2; v_call: TRBV27; cdr3_aa: CASSGPGLADEQFF; cdr3_nt: TGTGCCAGCAGTGGCCCGGGACTAGCAGATGAGCAGTTCTTC
clone_size: NA; j_call: TRBJ1-2; d_call: NA; v_call: TRBV28; cdr3_aa: CASSRSRAYGYTF; cdr3_nt: TGTGCCAGCAGCCGCTCTAGGGCCTATGGCTACACCTTC
clone_size: once; j_call: TRBJ1-1; d_call: TRBD1; v_call: TRBV12-3/TRBV12-4; cdr3_aa: CASRQGVREAFF; cdr3_nt: TGTGCCAGCCGACAGGGGGTCCGAGAAGCTTTCTTT
clone_size: NA; j_call: TRBJ1-1; d_call: NA; v_call: TRBV10-3; cdr3_aa: CAISDTDRQEAFF; cdr3_nt: TGTGCCATCAGTGACACCGACAGGCAAGAAGCTTTCTTT
clone_size: NA; j_call: TRBJ2-7; d_call: NA; v_call: TRBV21-1; cdr3_aa: CASSTGQGGLSYEQYF; cdr3_nt: TGTGCCAGCAGCACTGGACAGGGAGGCCTCTCCTACGAGCAGTACTTC
clone_size: NA; j_call: TRBJ2-3; d_call: NA; v_call: TRBV27; cdr3_aa: CASSLSLATDTQYF; cdr3_nt: TGTGCCAGCAGTTTATCCCTAGCAACAGATACGCAGTATTTT
clone_size: NA; j_call: TRBJ1-1; d_call: NA; v_call: TRBV7-9; cdr3_aa: CASSLAGRGTEAFF; cdr3_nt: TGTGCCAGCAGCTTAGCGGGCAGGGGAACTGAAGCTTTCTTT
clone_size: NA; j_call: TRBJ2-5; d_call: TRBD2; v_call: TRBV11-2; cdr3_aa: CASSSRLAGEFRETQYF; cdr3_nt: TGTGCCAGCAGCTCACGACTAGCGGGAGAATTCCGGGAGACCCAGTACTTC
clone_size: NA; j_call: TRBJ1-6; d_call: NA; v_call: TRBV7-8; cdr3_aa: CASSLGGLGSYNSPLHF; cdr3_nt: TGTGCCAGCAGCTTAGGCGGGCTAGGCTCCTATAATTCACCCCTCCACTTT
clone_size: NA; j_call: TRBJ1-1; d_call: NA; v_call: TRBV28; cdr3_aa: CASNKRGGGTEAFF; cdr3_nt: TGTGCCAGCAATAAACGGGGCGGCGGGACTGAAGCTTTCTTT
clone_size: NA; j_call: TRBJ2-1; d_call: NA; v_call: TRBV3-1/TRBV3-2; cdr3_aa: CASSQDYAVNEQFF; cdr3_nt: TGTGCCAGCAGCCAAGACTACGCCGTCAATGAGCAGTTCTTC
clone_size: NA; j_call: TRBJ1-2; d_call: NA; v_call: TRBV5-4; cdr3_aa: CASSSPGQRPGYTF; cdr3_nt: TGTGCCAGCAGCTCACCCGGGCAGCGGCCGGGCTACACCTTC
clone_size: NA; j_call: TRBJ1-4; d_call: NA; v_call: TRBV5-4; cdr3_aa: CASSLGQQNEKLFF; cdr3_nt: TGTGCCAGCAGCTTGGGACAGCAGAATGAAAAACTGTTTTTT